This is a list of T cell receptor beta chains from one sample in a study of shared clonotypes between healthy human individuals. Generated by immunoSEQ multiplex PCR, the TCRdb table keeps only in-frame clones and is missing some. Of hundreds of thousands of clones listed, more than 95% are singletons. The source material was naive CD4+ T cells sorted from blood. The receptors derive from a woman in her twenties or thirties in good health. CDR3s leave out the opening cysteine and the closing phenylalanine or tryptophan. The order of the fields is clone size, V gene, J gene, CDR3 protein. Where a row states a size, it is once, few, many or the class of an expanded clone; other rows omit it.

clone_size: NA
v_call: TRBV10-3
j_call: TRBJ1-1
cdr3_aa: AISEIEASPAF

clone_size: NA
v_call: TRBV19
j_call: TRBJ2-3
cdr3_aa: ASSSRTSGRAADTDTQY

clone_size: once
v_call: TRBV5-1
j_call: TRBJ1-2
cdr3_aa: ASRPGRGSHGYT

clone_size: NA
v_call: TRBV28
j_call: TRBJ2-7
cdr3_aa: ASSPRRVYEQY

clone_size: NA
v_call: TRBV13
j_call: TRBJ1-1
cdr3_aa: ASSLGSLGSTEAF

clone_size: once
v_call: TRBV7-9
j_call: TRBJ2-5
cdr3_aa: ASSSPPNQETQY

clone_size: NA
v_call: TRBV29-1
j_call: TRBJ2-7
cdr3_aa: SVVPFQTSGSYEQY

clone_size: NA
v_call: TRBV21-1
j_call: TRBJ2-1
cdr3_aa: ASSKPKREGRHEQF

clone_size: NA
v_call: TRBV5-6
j_call: TRBJ2-3
cdr3_aa: ASSLLAGGTDTQY

clone_size: NA
v_call: TRBV27
j_call: TRBJ1-1
cdr3_aa: ASSSRLISTEAF

clone_size: NA
v_call: TRBV19
j_call: TRBJ1-1
cdr3_aa: ASSIAGVMGEAF

clone_size: NA
v_call: TRBV28
j_call: TRBJ1-2
cdr3_aa: ASSLGAGEAYGYT

clone_size: few
v_call: TRBV28
j_call: TRBJ1-5
cdr3_aa: ASRGGLNQPQH

clone_size: NA
v_call: TRBV18
j_call: TRBJ2-7
cdr3_aa: ASSLSGTGVHEQY

clone_size: NA
v_call: TRBV5-1
j_call: TRBJ2-7
cdr3_aa: ASSLDWTGGYEQY

clone_size: NA
v_call: TRBV5-1
j_call: TRBJ2-7
cdr3_aa: ASSPPGTTSYEQY

clone_size: NA
v_call: TRBV29-1
j_call: TRBJ1-3
cdr3_aa: SGVTGAGNTIY

clone_size: NA
v_call: TRBV4-2
j_call: TRBJ2-3
cdr3_aa: ASSQDRGTVGVDTQY

clone_size: NA
v_call: TRBV28
j_call: TRBJ1-2
cdr3_aa: ASTTNRDYGYT

clone_size: NA
v_call: TRBV11-2
j_call: TRBJ2-7
cdr3_aa: ASRQGLREQY

clone_size: NA
v_call: TRBV6-1
j_call: TRBJ2-3
cdr3_aa: ASSVTDTQY

clone_size: NA
v_call: TRBV11-2
j_call: TRBJ2-3
cdr3_aa: ASSLVEQGGGTDTQY

clone_size: NA
v_call: TRBV2
j_call: TRBJ1-5
cdr3_aa: ASRGGGLSNQPQH

clone_size: NA
v_call: TRBV4-2
j_call: TRBJ2-1
cdr3_aa: ASSRKGTSGGNEQF

clone_size: once
v_call: TRBV5-4
j_call: TRBJ2-1
cdr3_aa: ASSRQTSGRHNEQF

clone_size: NA
v_call: TRBV5-4
j_call: TRBJ2-2
cdr3_aa: ASSLYKGIGELF

clone_size: NA
v_call: TRBV5-1
j_call: TRBJ2-5
cdr3_aa: ASSLGPETQY

clone_size: NA
v_call: TRBV11-2
j_call: TRBJ2-1
cdr3_aa: ASSLGFGTSGRGVNEQF

clone_size: NA
v_call: TRBV14
j_call: TRBJ2-3
cdr3_aa: ASSLWTFASTDTQY

clone_size: once
v_call: TRBV6-1
j_call: TRBJ1-5
cdr3_aa: ASSEIGGSGQPQH

clone_size: NA
v_call: TRBV11-2
j_call: TRBJ2-5
cdr3_aa: ASSTRGGETQY

clone_size: NA
v_call: TRBV5-6
j_call: TRBJ2-7
cdr3_aa: ASSLAPQGPSYEQY

clone_size: NA
v_call: TRBV5-1
j_call: TRBJ2-7
cdr3_aa: ASSLQGQGVYEQY

clone_size: few
v_call: TRBV7-9
j_call: TRBJ1-5
cdr3_aa: ASSPGTGIVDNQPQH

clone_size: NA
v_call: TRBV4-2
j_call: TRBJ1-3
cdr3_aa: ASSQAADNGNTIY

clone_size: NA
v_call: TRBV9
j_call: TRBJ2-1
cdr3_aa: ASSGGGYPSYNEQF

clone_size: NA
v_call: TRBV6-1
j_call: TRBJ1-5
cdr3_aa: ASTMTGIPNQPQH

clone_size: NA
v_call: TRBV10-1
j_call: TRBJ2-1
cdr3_aa: ASSTGGLSNEQF

clone_size: NA
v_call: TRBV4-1
j_call: TRBJ1-4
cdr3_aa: ASSQDGTGNEKLF

clone_size: NA
v_call: TRBV6-1
j_call: TRBJ1-1
cdr3_aa: ASTPTRVPNTEAF

clone_size: NA
v_call: TRBV4-1
j_call: TRBJ2-1
cdr3_aa: ASSRNILSGRGDEQF

clone_size: NA
v_call: TRBV5-4
j_call: TRBJ2-1
cdr3_aa: ASSRMSSGSFNEQF

clone_size: NA
v_call: TRBV2
j_call: TRBJ2-2
cdr3_aa: ASSETSGELF

clone_size: NA
v_call: TRBV30
j_call: TRBJ2-2
cdr3_aa: AWSPETGELF

clone_size: once
v_call: TRBV4-1
j_call: TRBJ2-7
cdr3_aa: ASSPRARGGFPYEQY

clone_size: NA
v_call: TRBV6-6
j_call: TRBJ2-2
cdr3_aa: ASSYWRSNTGELF

clone_size: NA
v_call: TRBV11-3
j_call: TRBJ2-1
cdr3_aa: ASSLGVRLAGADEQF

clone_size: NA
v_call: TRBV28
j_call: TRBJ1-2
cdr3_aa: ASGGAVGLIYGYT

clone_size: NA
v_call: TRBV6-5
j_call: TRBJ2-7
cdr3_aa: ASRQLSKDEQY

clone_size: NA
v_call: TRBV27
j_call: TRBJ1-3
cdr3_aa: ASSLQGSGNTIY